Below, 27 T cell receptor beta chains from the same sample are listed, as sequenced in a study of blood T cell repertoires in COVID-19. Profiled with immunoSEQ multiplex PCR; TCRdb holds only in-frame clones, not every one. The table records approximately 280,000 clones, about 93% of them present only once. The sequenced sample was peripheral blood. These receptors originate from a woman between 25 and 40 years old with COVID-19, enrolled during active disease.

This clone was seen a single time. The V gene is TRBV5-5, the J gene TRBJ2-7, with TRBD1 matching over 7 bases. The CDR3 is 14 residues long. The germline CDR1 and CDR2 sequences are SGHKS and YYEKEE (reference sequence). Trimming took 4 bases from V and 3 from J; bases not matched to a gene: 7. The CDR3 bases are TGTGCCAGCAGCGCTGGGGACAGCCGCTACGAGCAGTACTTC. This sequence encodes CASSAGDSRYEQYF.

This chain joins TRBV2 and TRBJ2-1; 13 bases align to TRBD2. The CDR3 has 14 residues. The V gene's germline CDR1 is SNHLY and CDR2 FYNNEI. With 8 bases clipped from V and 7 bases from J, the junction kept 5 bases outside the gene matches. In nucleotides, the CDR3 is TGTGCCAGCGTCCGGACTAGCGGGAGAAATGAGCAGTTCTTC. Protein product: CASVRTSGRNEQFF.

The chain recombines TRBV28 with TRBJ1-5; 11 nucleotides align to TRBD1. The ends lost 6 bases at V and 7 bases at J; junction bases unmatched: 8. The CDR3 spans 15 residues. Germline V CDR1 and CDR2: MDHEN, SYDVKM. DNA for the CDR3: TGTGCCAGCAGACGGACAGGGGGCGCTGGGCAGCCCCAGCATTTT. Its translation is CASRRTGGAGQPQHF. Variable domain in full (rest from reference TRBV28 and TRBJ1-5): DVKVTQSSRYLVKRTGEKVFLECVQDMDHENMFWYRQDPGLGLRLIYFSYDVKMKEKGDIPEGYSVSREKKERFSLILESASTNQTSMYLCASRRTGGAGQPQHFGDGTRLSIL.

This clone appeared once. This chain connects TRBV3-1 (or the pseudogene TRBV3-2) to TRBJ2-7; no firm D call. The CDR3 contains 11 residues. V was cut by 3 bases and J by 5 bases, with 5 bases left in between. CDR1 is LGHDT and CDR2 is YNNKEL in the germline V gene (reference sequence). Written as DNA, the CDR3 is TGTGCCAGCAGCCACGGAGACGAGCAGTACTTC. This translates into CASSHGDEQYF.

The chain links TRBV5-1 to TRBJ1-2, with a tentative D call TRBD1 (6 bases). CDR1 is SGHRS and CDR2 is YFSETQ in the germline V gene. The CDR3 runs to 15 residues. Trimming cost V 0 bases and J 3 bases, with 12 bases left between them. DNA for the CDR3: TGCGCCAGCAGCTTGGCCAGGGGTCTCGACTATGGCTACACCTTC. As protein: CASSLARGLDYGYTF.

This CDR3 is CASSLGGVRRNEQFF. CDR3 DNA sequence: TGTGCCAGCAGCTTGGGCGGGGTTCGGCGTAATGAGCAGTTCTTC. This chain joins TRBV5-4 and TRBJ2-1; TRBD2 might be the D (6 bases). The CDR3 has 15 amino acids. V lost 0 bases and J lost 7, with 14 bases in between. The germline gives CDR1 SGHNT, CDR2 YYREEE (reference sequence).

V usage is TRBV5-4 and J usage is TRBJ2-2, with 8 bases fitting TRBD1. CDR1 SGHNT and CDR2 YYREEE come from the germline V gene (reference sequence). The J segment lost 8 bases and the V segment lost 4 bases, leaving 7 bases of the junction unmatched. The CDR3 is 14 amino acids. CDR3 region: CASSLWTGRGELFF. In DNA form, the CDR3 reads TGTGCCAGCAGCCTGTGGACAGGGAGAGGGGAGCTGTTTTTT. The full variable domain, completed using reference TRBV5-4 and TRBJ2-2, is ETGVTQSPTHLIKTRGQQVTLRCSSQSGHNTVSWYQQALGQGPQFIFQYYREEENGRGNFPPRFSGLQFPNYSSELNVNALELDDSALYLCASSLWTGRGELFFGEGSRLTVL.

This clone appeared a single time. CDR3 DNA: TGCGCCAGCAGCCAAGAGTTAACTAGCGGGAGCACAGATACGCAGTATTTT. The encoded protein is CASSQELTSGSTDTQYF. The chain employs TRBV4-1 and TRBJ2-3; TRBD2 agrees at 9 bases. This CDR3 is built from 17 residues. The trim removed 0 bases at V and 0 bases at J, leaving 4 bases unmatched. Germline lookup yields CDR1 MGHRA and CDR2 YSYEKL.

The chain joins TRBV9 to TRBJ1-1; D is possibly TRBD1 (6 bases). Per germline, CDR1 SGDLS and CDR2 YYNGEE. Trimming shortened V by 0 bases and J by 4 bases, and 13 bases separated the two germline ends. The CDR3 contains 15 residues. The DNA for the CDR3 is TGTGCCAGCAGCGTAGTCCCACAGGGTAGCACTGAAGCTTTCTTT. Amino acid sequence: CASSVVPQGSTEAFF.

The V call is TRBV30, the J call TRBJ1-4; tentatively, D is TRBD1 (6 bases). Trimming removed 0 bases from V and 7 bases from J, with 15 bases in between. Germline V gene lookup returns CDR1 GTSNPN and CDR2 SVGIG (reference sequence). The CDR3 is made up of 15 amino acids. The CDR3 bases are TGTGCCTGGAGTGTACCTGGGGGCCTTGGTGAAAAACTGTTTTTT. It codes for CAWSVPGGLGEKLFF.

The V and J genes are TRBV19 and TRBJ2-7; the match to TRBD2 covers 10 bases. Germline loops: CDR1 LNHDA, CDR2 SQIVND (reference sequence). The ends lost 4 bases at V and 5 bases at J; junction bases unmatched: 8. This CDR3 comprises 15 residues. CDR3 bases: TGTGCCAGTAGTACTCCGGGACTAGCGTCCCACGAGCAGTACTTC. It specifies CASSTPGLASHEQYF.

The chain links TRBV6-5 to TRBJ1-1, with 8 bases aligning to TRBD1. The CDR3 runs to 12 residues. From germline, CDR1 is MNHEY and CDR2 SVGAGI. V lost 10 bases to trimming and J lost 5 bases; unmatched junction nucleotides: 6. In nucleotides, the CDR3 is TGTGCCACAGGACAGGGTGTGACTGAAGCTTTCTTT. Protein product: CATGQGVTEAFF.

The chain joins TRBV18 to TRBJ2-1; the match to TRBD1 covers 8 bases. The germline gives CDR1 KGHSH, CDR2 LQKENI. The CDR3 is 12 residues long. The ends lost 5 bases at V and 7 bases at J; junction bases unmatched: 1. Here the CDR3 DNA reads TGTGCCAGCTCAGGGACAGGAAATGAGCAGTTCTTC. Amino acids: CASSGTGNEQFF.

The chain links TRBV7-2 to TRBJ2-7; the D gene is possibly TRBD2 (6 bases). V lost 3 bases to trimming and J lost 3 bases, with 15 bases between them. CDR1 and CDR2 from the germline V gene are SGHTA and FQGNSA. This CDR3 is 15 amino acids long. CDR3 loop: CASSFSGTVYYEQYF. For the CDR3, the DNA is TGTGCCAGCAGCTTTTCCGGGACTGTCTACTACGAGCAGTACTTC.

The CDR3 sequence: CASSYQGLASYNEQFF. The CDR3 DNA is TGTGCCAGCAGTTACCAGGGACTAGCATCCTACAATGAGCAGTTCTTC. This chain connects TRBV27 to TRBJ2-1, with 9 bases lining up with TRBD2. This CDR3 is built from 16 residues. CDR1 is MNHEY, CDR2 SMNVEV, per germline (reference sequence). Trimming removed 4 bases from V and 1 base from J; junction bases left unmatched: 5.

CDR3 sequence: CASSAGTSGTGETQYF. The DNA for the CDR3 is TGTGCCAGCAGCGCTGGGACTAGCGGGACCGGCGAGACCCAGTACTTC. The chain uses TRBV9 and TRBJ2-5, with TRBD2 matching 13 bases. The CDR3 is 16 amino acids. Losses at the gene ends were 3 bases for V and 5 bases for J; bases not matched to a gene: 7. From germline, CDR1 is SGDLS and CDR2 YYNGEE. Full variable domain (remainder filled in from reference TRBV9 and TRBJ2-5): DSGVTQTPKHLITATGQRVTLRCSPRSGDLSVYWYQQSLDQGLQFLIQYYNGEERAKGNILERFSAQQFPDLHSELNLSSLELGDSALYFCASSAGTSGTGETQYFGPGTRLLVL.

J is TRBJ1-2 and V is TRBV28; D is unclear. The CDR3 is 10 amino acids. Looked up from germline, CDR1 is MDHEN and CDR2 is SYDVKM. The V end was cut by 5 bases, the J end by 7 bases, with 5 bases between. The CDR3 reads CASSGSGYTF. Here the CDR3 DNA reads TGTGCCAGCAGTGGGAGTGGCTACACCTTC.

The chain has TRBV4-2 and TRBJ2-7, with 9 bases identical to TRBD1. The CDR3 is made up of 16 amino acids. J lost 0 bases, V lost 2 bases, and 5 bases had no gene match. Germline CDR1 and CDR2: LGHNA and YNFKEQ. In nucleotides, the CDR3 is TGTGCCAGCAGCCAAACAGGGGGCATGAGCTCCTACGAGCAGTACTTC. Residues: CASSQTGGMSSYEQYF.

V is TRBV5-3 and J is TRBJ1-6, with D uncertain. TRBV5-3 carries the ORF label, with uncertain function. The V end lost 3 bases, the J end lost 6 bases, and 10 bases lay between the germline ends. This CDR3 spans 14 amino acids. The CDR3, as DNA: TGTGCCAGAAGCTCTGACTCCCTTAATTCACCCCTCCACTTT. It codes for CARSSDSLNSPLHF.

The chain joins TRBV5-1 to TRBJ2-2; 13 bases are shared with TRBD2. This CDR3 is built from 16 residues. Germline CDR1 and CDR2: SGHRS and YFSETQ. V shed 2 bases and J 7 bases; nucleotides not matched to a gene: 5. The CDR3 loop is CASSFGLAGASGELFF. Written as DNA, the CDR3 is TGCGCCAGCAGCTTTGGACTAGCGGGAGCTAGCGGGGAGCTGTTTTTT.

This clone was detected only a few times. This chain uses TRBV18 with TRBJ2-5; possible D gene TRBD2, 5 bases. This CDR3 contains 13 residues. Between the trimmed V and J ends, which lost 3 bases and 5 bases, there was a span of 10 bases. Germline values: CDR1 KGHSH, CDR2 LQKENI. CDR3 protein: CASSPGVFETQYF. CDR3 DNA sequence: TGTGCCAGCTCACCCGGGGTTTTTGAGACCCAGTACTTC.

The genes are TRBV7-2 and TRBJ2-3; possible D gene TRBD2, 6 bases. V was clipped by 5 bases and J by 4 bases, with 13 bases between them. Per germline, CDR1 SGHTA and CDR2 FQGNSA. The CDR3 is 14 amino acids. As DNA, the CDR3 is TGTGCCAGCAGCCCACGGGACTTTTCAGATACGCAGTATTTT. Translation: CASSPRDFSDTQYF.

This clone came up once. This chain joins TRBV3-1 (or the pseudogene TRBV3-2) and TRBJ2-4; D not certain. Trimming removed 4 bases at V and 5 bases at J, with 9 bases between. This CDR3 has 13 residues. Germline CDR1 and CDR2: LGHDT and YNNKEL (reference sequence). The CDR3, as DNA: TGTGCCAGCAGCCCCCTGGGCCAAAACATTCAGTACTTC. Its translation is CASSPLGQNIQYF.

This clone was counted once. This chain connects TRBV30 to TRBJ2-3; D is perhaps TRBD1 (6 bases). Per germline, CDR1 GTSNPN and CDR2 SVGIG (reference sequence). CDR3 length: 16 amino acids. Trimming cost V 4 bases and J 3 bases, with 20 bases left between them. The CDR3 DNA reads TGTGCCTGGAAGTCTGGGGGACACCCAAGTACAGATACGCAGTATTTT. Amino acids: CAWKSGGHPSTDTQYF.

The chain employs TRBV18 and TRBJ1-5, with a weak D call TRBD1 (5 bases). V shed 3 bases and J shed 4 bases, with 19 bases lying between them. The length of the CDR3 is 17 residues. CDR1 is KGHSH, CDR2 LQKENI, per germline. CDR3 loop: CASSPRGRVFGNQPQHF. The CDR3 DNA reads TGTGCCAGCTCACCCCGTGGCAGGGTGTTTGGTAATCAGCCCCAGCATTTT.

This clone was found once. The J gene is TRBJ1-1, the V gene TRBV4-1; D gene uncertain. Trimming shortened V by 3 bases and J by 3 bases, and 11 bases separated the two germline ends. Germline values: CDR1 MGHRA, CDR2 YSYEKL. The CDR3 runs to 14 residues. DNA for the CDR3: TGCGCCAGCAGCCAGACATCCTGGGACACTGAAGCTTTCTTT. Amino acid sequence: CASSQTSWDTEAFF.

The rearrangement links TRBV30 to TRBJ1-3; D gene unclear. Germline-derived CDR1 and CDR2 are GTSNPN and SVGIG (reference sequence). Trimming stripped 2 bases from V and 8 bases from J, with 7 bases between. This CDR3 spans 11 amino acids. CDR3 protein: CAWSSMDTIYF. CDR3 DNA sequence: TGTGCCTGGAGTAGCATGGACACCATATATTTT.